A single T cell receptor (beta chain) is shown here with its context. At least ten counts were recorded for this clonotype. No antigen is known for it. There are no base qualities to consult, and no much larger clone falls within one base. Using a constant-region primer and ProtoScript II reverse transcriptase, TCRbeta-specific cDNA was reverse-transcribed from 500 ng total RNA. The TCRbeta libraries were prepared through three rounds of nested multiplex PCR following a slightly modified ARM-PCR procedure. Each of the first two PCR rounds ran for around 9 cycles and used multiplex TRBV1-TRBV30 forward primers together with a Cbeta reverse primer. A final 25-cycle PCR with Deep VentR polymerase added sample barcodes and Illumina adapters. Amplicons of 200-500 bp were gel-purified with a QIAquick gel extraction kit before sequencing. The TCRbeta amplicons were sequenced with 250-bp paired-end reads on an Illumina HiSeq 2500. Per the authors' processing: Trimmomatic v0.33 was used to quality-trim the reads, and FLASH v1.2.11 was used to merge paired reads so that full CDR3 sequences could be recovered. MiGEC v1.2.1b assigned V, D and J germline segments to the rearranged TCRbeta sequences. Clonotype statistics and Shannon-Wiener diversity indices were computed with VDJtools v1.0.0. To cut down on sampling bias, every analysis after diversity analysis relied on just the 250 most abundant clonotypes from each sample. TCRdb applied fastp at Q25 and MiXCR to the public reads, then kept only in-frame beta chains. Identical CDR3 protein sequences are pooled into one entry, listed with their most common genes and DNA. TCRdb's processing, not the authors' own work, is the source of the V and J calls. This sample has approximately 300,000 distinct CDR3 sequences in its table, and 65% of those were observed once. The leading ten clones occupy 9% of the sample.

This sample was taken from a study of tumor-infiltrating lymphocytes in primary liver carcinoma (dated by TCRdb to about 2017). Some background on the complete study: Between late 2015 and March 2016, roughly 5 patients in China with histopathologically diagnosed primary liver carcinoma had their tumors surgically resected. The study combined TCRbeta repertoire sequencing, expression microarrays and whole-exome sequencing across five regions of each liver tumor, with adjacent normal tissue and blood. Of the five patients, three men and two women aged 30 to 69 years, four had hepatocellular carcinoma and one had combined HCC and intrahepatic cholangiocarcinoma. A total of around 35 specimens from 5 patients went through TCRbeta repertoire sequencing, namely 25 tumor regions, 5 adjacent noncancerous liver tissues and 5 peripheral blood samples. Each sample produced roughly 3.65 to 8 million productive TCRbeta reads, and read depth showed no significant difference between tissue types. The five patients had tumors staged T1-T3 N0M0, with maximum diameters ranging from roughly 4 to 10 cm. Repertoires from technical replicates were highly reproducible, with mean shared-clone rates approximately 0.92 and correlation coefficients above 0.95.

V is shortened by 6 bases, J by 1 base, and the region joining them spans 12 bases. CDR1 and CDR2 are drawn from the germline V gene: MDHEN, SYDVKM. The CDR3 runs 14 amino acids, cysteine and phenylalanine included. Kept here is only the CDR3 DNA, which spans 42 bases and is read in frame from base 1. Blood RNA was extracted from unsorted whole blood using TRIzol reagent, and germline DNA was obtained with the DNeasy Blood & Tissue kit. At the time of sampling, the patients had chronic HBV infection and had not received any treatment. Before surgery, around 4 milliliters of peripheral blood were drawn into K2EDTA tubes. Results the study describes overall, beyond this receptor: Only the TCR beta chain was sequenced, which likely underestimates true repertoire diversity because unpaired alpha chains were not captured. Bulk unsorted samples precluded comparing CD4+ and CD8+ T cell repertoires. A significantly larger repertoire fraction was made up by the top 250 clones in tumors than in blood (p = 0.039). Repertoire overlap was higher between tumor regions (mean around 35%) than tumor-adjacent (approximately 17%) or tumor-blood (14%) pairs, consistent with antigen-driven expansion. The study included only four to six patients, and the authors note findings should be validated in a larger study.

Material: peripheral blood. The sequence joins TRBV28 to TRBJ2-5; a tentative D match to TRBD2 spans 6 bases. The source is a man aged 35 to 55 with primary liver carcinoma and hepatitis B virus infection. This receptor has the CDR3 CASRLGGPQETQYF. Here is the DNA: TGTGCCAGCAGGCTGGGAGGCCCCCAAGAGACCCAGTACTTC.